The source of this TCR beta chain is a study of blood T cells in healthy people across ages. The wider study: The template switching approach captured approximately one barcoded beta molecule for every two T cells.

Study findings and constraints: Getting older went along with TCR beta diversity per million T cells dropping roughly linearly.

V lost 1 base, J lost 8 bases, and 17 bases lay in between. The germline V gene encodes CDR1 SEHNR and CDR2 FQNEAQ (reference sequence). This CDR3 contains 15 residues. With a J-beta primer mix and a sample-barcoded 5' primer, a second PCR ran about 6 to 11 cycles. TCRdb re-called the 5' RACE reads with MiXCR, one entry per CDR3 protein. The sample holds about 930,000 distinct CDR3 sequences; 25% to 35% are singletons and the top ten take roughly a tenth. Points on this clonotype: Its antigen is unidentified.

Staff drew 9 to 10 milliliters of peripheral blood from each donor. This sample was shared with a second study, whose subject was T cells of mothers and their children. Per that paper: From each mother came over 9 million TCR beta CDR3 reads, and from each child came about 3 million.

Sequencing was performed on blood. The clonotype was recovered from a woman between 35 and 50 years old in good health. This rearrangement joins TRBV7-9 to TRBJ1-1, with unresolved D. DNA for the CDR3: TGTGCCAGCAGCTTAGAGGTTACGCTAGATGAGGAAGCTTTCTTT. This codes for CASSLEVTLDEEAFF.